This T cell receptor beta chain was identified during a study of cytomegalovirus exposure and HLA in healthy donors. For the study at large: Of all 400 or so donors who were genotyped, 75% to 85% belonged to the Caucasian-associated ancestry cluster.

PCR was performed using 60 Vbeta and 13 Jbeta primers. Produced via immunoSEQ multiplex PCR; TCRdb's table is partial and in-frame only. The repertoire holds fewer than 150,000 clones, with around 70% as singletons. Points from the study as a whole: Immune exposure was documented only through CMV serostatus.

This clone was seen a handful of times. Antigen specificity is unknown. The V gene end was trimmed by 9 bases and the J gene end by 0 bases; junction bases not matched to a gene: 10. CDR3 length equals 17 residues. Per germline, CDR1 MDHEN and CDR2 SYDVKM. This clonotype originated in a woman aged 40 to 50 in good health and CMV-seronegative. Sequences were obtained from PBMCs. The chain joins TRBV28 to TRBJ2-6; 8 bases are shared with TRBD1. The CDR3 spells CASSTGGPNSGANVLTF. The CDR3 region has the DNA TGTGCCAGTAGTACAGGGGGGCCGAACTCTGGGGCCAACGTCCTGACTTTC.